This T cell receptor beta chain appears in the sequencing data of a study of cytomegalovirus exposure and HLA in healthy donors. The CDR3 totals 11 residues. V was shortened by 4 bases and J by 6 bases, with 8 bases between the two germline ends. Germline CDR1 is SGHNT and CDR2 is YYREEE (reference sequence). Using immunoSEQ multiplex PCR, the repertoire was profiled, and TCRdb retains in-frame clones only, with some absent. This table holds about 160,000 clones, around 85% found once. This chain uses TRBV5-4 with TRBJ2-7, with D uncertain. The sample consisted of PBMCs. The sequence derives from a young woman in good health and CMV-seronegative. CDR3 residues: CASSASGEQYF. In nucleotides, the CDR3 is TGTGCCAGCAGCGCTAGTGGCGAGCAGTACTTC. The full variable domain, in which reference TRBV5-4 and TRBJ2-7 provide the parts outside the CDR3, is ETGVTQSPTHLIKTRGQQVTLRCSSQSGHNTVSWYQQALGQGPQFIFQYYREEENGRGNFPPRFSGLQFPNYSSELNVNALELDDSALYLCASSASGEQYFGPGTRLTVT.